The present T cell receptor (beta chain) was sequenced within a study of CD8 T cells in ankylosing spondylitis. General study results and limits: A motif in TCR beta, a set of under 10 highly homologous variants, appeared characteristic of ankylosing spondylitis blood.

Only a few counts were recorded for this clonotype. Its target is unknown. Trimming took 6 bases from V and 4 from J, leaving 12 bases between them. This CDR3 is 13 amino acids long. Quantitative molecular-barcoded 5'-RACE generated the TCR beta libraries. MiXCR was run by TCRdb on the 5' RACE reads, yielding one entry per CDR3 protein. The data contain more than 200,000 distinct CDR3 sequences, approximately 24% of them singletons. The receptor was derived from a male donor with ankylosing spondylitis or in good health (not recorded which). Sequenced: blood, either unsorted or a sorted T cell fraction (not recorded which). The chain employs TRBV12-3 or TRBV12-4 and TRBJ1-2, with D perhaps TRBD1 (5 bases). CDR3 sequence reads: CASSRDAFYGYTF. The CDR3 DNA is TGTGCCAGCAGCCGGGACGCATTCTATGGCTACACCTTC.